Listed below are T cell receptor beta chains from one sample, sequenced in a study of patients and donors after allogeneic stem cell transplantation. TCRdb recomputed calls from the RT-PCR reads with MiXCR, one row per CDR3 protein. The data contain 2,000 or so distinct CDR3 sequences, approximately 4.8% of them seen just once; the ten biggest clones take up 25% to 30%. The specimen sequenced was blood, either unsorted or a sorted T cell fraction (not recorded which). Every receptor here comes from a human donor who was either an allogeneic HSCT recipient or a stem cell or donor lymphocyte infusion donor (not recorded which). It is not recorded whose cells these are; they may come from a transplant donor. The CDR3 runs from the conserved cysteine through the conserved F or W. D genes are given only for firm matches. Not all rows give a size; the values are once, few, many and, for expanded clones, a class.

v_gene: TRBV10-3
abundance: -
j_gene: TRBJ2-7
d_gene: -
CDR3nt: TGTGCCATCAGTGAATCTAGCGAGCAGTACTTC
CDR3aa: CAISESSEQYF

v_gene: TRBV27
abundance: medium-sized
j_gene: TRBJ2-7
d_gene: -
CDR3nt: TGTGCCAGCAGTTTACAAGGAGTCTCCTACGAGCAGTACTTC
CDR3aa: CASSLQGVSYEQYF

v_gene: TRBV27
abundance: few
j_gene: TRBJ2-7
d_gene: TRBD1
CDR3nt: TGTGCCAGCAGAAGGGACAGCCACGTCGAGTACTTC
CDR3aa: CASRRDSHVEYF

v_gene: TRBV9
abundance: few
j_gene: TRBJ2-5
d_gene: TRBD2
CDR3nt: TGTGCCAGCAGCGTTCGGGGGGGCGAAGGCAAGACCCAGTACTTC
CDR3aa: CASSVRGGEGKTQYF

v_gene: TRBV18
abundance: few
j_gene: TRBJ2-7
d_gene: -
CDR3nt: TGTGCCAGCTCACCACCCGGGAAGCCGTACGAGCAGTACTTC
CDR3aa: CASSPPGKPYEQYF

v_gene: TRBV7-9
abundance: medium-sized
j_gene: TRBJ2-3
d_gene: TRBD2
CDR3nt: TGTGCCAGCAGCCCAAAGGGGCTAGCGGGAGATCGCACAGATACGCAGTATTTT
CDR3aa: CASSPKGLAGDRTDTQYF

v_gene: TRBV6-5
abundance: medium-sized
j_gene: TRBJ1-1
d_gene: -
CDR3nt: TGTGCCAGCAGCCGGACAGTTACCAACACTGAAGCTTTCTTT
CDR3aa: CASSRTVTNTEAFF

v_gene: TRBV7-3
abundance: medium-sized
j_gene: TRBJ2-3
d_gene: -
CDR3nt: TGTGCCAGCAGCATTAACCTGTTCACAGATACGCAGTATTTT
CDR3aa: CASSINLFTDTQYF

v_gene: TRBV7-2
abundance: -
j_gene: TRBJ2-1
d_gene: -
CDR3nt: TGTGCCACTGTACAGGGCCCTCACCTTTACAATGAGCAGTTCTTC
CDR3aa: CATVQGPHLYNEQFF

v_gene: TRBV27
abundance: few
j_gene: TRBJ2-7
d_gene: TRBD2
CDR3nt: TGTGCCAGCAGCGGACTAGCGGGAGACCCCTACGAGCAGTACTTC
CDR3aa: CASSGLAGDPYEQYF

v_gene: TRBV11-2
abundance: large
j_gene: TRBJ2-3
d_gene: -
CDR3nt: TGTGCCAGCAGCTTAGGGGGGACGCAGTATTTT
CDR3aa: CASSLGGTQYF

v_gene: TRBV5-1
abundance: -
j_gene: TRBJ1-1
d_gene: -
CDR3nt: TGCGCCAGCAGCTTGGCGGGGGGGTTCACTGAAGCTTTCTTT
CDR3aa: CASSLAGGFTEAFF

v_gene: TRBV7-9
abundance: medium-sized
j_gene: TRBJ2-3
d_gene: -
CDR3nt: TGTGCCAGCAGCTTAGCCGCAGATACGCAGTATTTT
CDR3aa: CASSLAADTQYF

v_gene: TRBV11-3
abundance: medium-sized
j_gene: TRBJ2-1
d_gene: -
CDR3nt: TGTGCCAGCAGCGCAGACGGGACCCTTCTGGCCAATGAGCAGTTCTTC
CDR3aa: CASSADGTLLANEQFF

v_gene: TRBV2
abundance: medium-sized
j_gene: TRBJ2-3
d_gene: TRBD2
CDR3nt: TGTGCCAGCAGTCGAGATAGCGGGAGCGGTACAGATACGCAGTATTTT
CDR3aa: CASSRDSGSGTDTQYF

v_gene: TRBV5-5
abundance: medium-sized
j_gene: TRBJ2-2
d_gene: -
CDR3nt: TGTGCCAGCAGCTGGGACCGGGCCGGGGAGCTGTTTTTT
CDR3aa: CASSWDRAGELFF

v_gene: TRBV21-1
abundance: large
j_gene: TRBJ2-7
d_gene: -
CDR3nt: TGTGCCAGCGGTCTGGACGAGGACCACTACGAGCAGTACTTC
CDR3aa: CASGLDEDHYEQYF

v_gene: TRBV2
abundance: medium-sized
j_gene: TRBJ2-2
d_gene: -
CDR3nt: TGTGCCAGCAGGATTGGCCCCGGGGAGCTGTTTTTT
CDR3aa: CASRIGPGELFF

v_gene: TRBV29-1
abundance: medium-sized
j_gene: TRBJ2-7
d_gene: TRBD1
CDR3nt: TGCAGCGTTAGGACAGGGGGCTACTACGAGCAGTACTTC
CDR3aa: CSVRTGGYYEQYF

v_gene: TRBV7-9
abundance: -
j_gene: TRBJ1-2
d_gene: -
CDR3nt: TGTGCCAGCAGCTTAGGGGGCGGTCCGAACTATGGCTACACCTTC
CDR3aa: CASSLGGGPNYGYTF

v_gene: TRBV23-1
abundance: medium-sized
j_gene: TRBJ2-4
d_gene: TRBD1
CDR3nt: TGCGCCAGCAGTCTTTGTTGGAGGACAGGGCTTCAGTACTTC
CDR3aa: CASSLCWRTGLQYF

v_gene: TRBV4-1
abundance: -
j_gene: TRBJ2-1
d_gene: -
CDR3nt: TGCGCCAGCAGCCAAGCGGCCTCTTACTACAATGAGCAGTTCTTC
CDR3aa: CASSQAASYYNEQFF

v_gene: TRBV7-2
abundance: medium-sized
j_gene: TRBJ2-3
d_gene: -
CDR3nt: TGTGCCAGCAGCTTCCCCGATGGTACGCAGTATTTT
CDR3aa: CASSFPDGTQYF

v_gene: TRBV10-3
abundance: -
j_gene: TRBJ2-7
d_gene: -
CDR3nt: TGTGCCATCAGAACTCCGACGGCAACCTACGAGCAGTACTTC
CDR3aa: CAIRTPTATYEQYF

v_gene: TRBV10-3
abundance: -
j_gene: TRBJ2-2
d_gene: -
CDR3nt: TGTGCCATCAGTGAGCCTCCGGGACTCGCCGGGGAGCTGTTTTTT
CDR3aa: CAISEPPGLAGELFF

v_gene: TRBV5-6
abundance: medium-sized
j_gene: TRBJ2-7
d_gene: -
CDR3nt: TGTGCCAGCAGCTTGTACGCCACCGGCAACGAGCAGTACTTC
CDR3aa: CASSLYATGNEQYF

v_gene: TRBV30
abundance: medium-sized
j_gene: TRBJ1-2
d_gene: -
CDR3nt: TGTGCCTGGAGAGCGAGGGCGCGAGGTGGCTATGGCTACACCTTC
CDR3aa: CAWRARARGGYGYTF

v_gene: TRBV7-2
abundance: medium-sized
j_gene: TRBJ2-3
d_gene: TRBD2
CDR3nt: TGTGCCAGCAGCTTATTAGGGACTAGCGTCGATACGCAGTATTTT
CDR3aa: CASSLLGTSVDTQYF

v_gene: TRBV6-2/TRBV6-3
abundance: medium-sized
j_gene: TRBJ2-1
d_gene: TRBD1
CDR3nt: TGTGCCAGCAGCAGCGACAGGGTCCCTTCCTACAATGAGCAGTTCTTC
CDR3aa: CASSSDRVPSYNEQFF

v_gene: TRBV11-2
abundance: medium-sized
j_gene: TRBJ2-3
d_gene: -
CDR3nt: TGTGCCAGCAGCCGTAACACAGATACGCAGTATTTT
CDR3aa: CASSRNTDTQYF

v_gene: TRBV27
abundance: few
j_gene: TRBJ1-1
d_gene: -
CDR3nt: TGTGCCAGCAGTCCCCAAAGTGGAGGGGCGACTGAAGCTTTCTTT
CDR3aa: CASSPQSGGATEAFF

v_gene: TRBV10-1
abundance: medium-sized
j_gene: TRBJ1-3
d_gene: -
CDR3nt: TGCGCCAGCAGTGGCCGGGAGACTGGAAACACCATATATTTT
CDR3aa: CASSGRETGNTIYF

v_gene: TRBV20-1
abundance: medium-sized
j_gene: TRBJ1-5
d_gene: -
CDR3nt: TGCAGTGCTAGAGATCCTGGGGGGTTGCAGCCCCAGCATTTT
CDR3aa: CSARDPGGLQPQHF

v_gene: TRBV5-1
abundance: large
j_gene: TRBJ2-1
d_gene: TRBD2
CDR3nt: TGCGCCAGCAGCTTGGGGACTAGCGGGACAAACAATGAGCAGTTCTTC
CDR3aa: CASSLGTSGTNNEQFF

v_gene: TRBV29-1
abundance: -
j_gene: TRBJ2-5
d_gene: -
CDR3nt: TGCAGCGTTGTAGAGGGGAGGGAGACCCAGTACTTC
CDR3aa: CSVVEGRETQYF

v_gene: TRBV29-1
abundance: few
j_gene: TRBJ2-5
d_gene: -
CDR3nt: TGCAGCGTTCCGGGAGCCCAGTACTTC
CDR3aa: CSVPGAQYF

v_gene: TRBV11-2
abundance: large
j_gene: TRBJ2-3
d_gene: TRBD2
CDR3nt: TGTGCCAGCAGCTTACTCGTTCGGGAGGCAGATACGCAGTATTTT
CDR3aa: CASSLLVREADTQYF

v_gene: TRBV7-3
abundance: medium-sized
j_gene: TRBJ2-3
d_gene: -
CDR3nt: TGTGCCAGCAGCCTCCCCGGCACAGATACGCAGTATTTT
CDR3aa: CASSLPGTDTQYF

v_gene: TRBV9
abundance: hyperexpanded
j_gene: TRBJ2-3
d_gene: -
CDR3nt: TGTGCCAGCAGCGTAATCGAGGATAATACGCAGTATTTT
CDR3aa: CASSVIEDNTQYF

v_gene: TRBV9
abundance: medium-sized
j_gene: TRBJ2-3
d_gene: -
CDR3nt: TGTGCCAGCAGCGTGATGGGAGCGGGCACAGATACGCAGTATTTT
CDR3aa: CASSVMGAGTDTQYF

v_gene: TRBV7-2
abundance: -
j_gene: TRBJ2-1
d_gene: TRBD2
CDR3nt: TGTGCCAGCAGGCCTCCGGGACTAGCGGGGAGGGGTGAGCAGTTCTTC
CDR3aa: CASRPPGLAGRGEQFF

v_gene: TRBV27
abundance: medium-sized
j_gene: TRBJ2-1
d_gene: TRBD2
CDR3nt: TGTGCCAGCAGTTCAGGGCGACTAGCGGGAGACAATGAGCAGTTCTTC
CDR3aa: CASSSGRLAGDNEQFF